The 24 T cell receptor beta chains given below trace back to one sample, sequenced in a study of CXCR3-negative and CXCR3-positive naive CD8 T cells. With UMI labels, 5' RACE was used to prepare the TRB cDNA libraries. TCRdb reanalyzed the 5' RACE reads, giving one entry per CDR3 protein sequence and no DNA. Its table records 100,000 to 150,000 distinct CDR3 sequences. Sequencing was performed on naive CXCR3- CD8+ T cells from blood. Subset specified: CD45RO-CCR7+CD27+CD95- naive CD8+ T cells lacking CXCR3 (TNR3-). These receptors were taken from a human donor in good health. Some clones in this sample may be carry-over from other donors' samples.

CDR3: CATQSSGANVLTF. The chain employs TRBV2 and TRBJ2-6. CDR3 length: 13 residues. The germline CDR1 and CDR2 sequences are SNHLY and FYNNEI.

V usage is TRBV5-1 and J usage is TRBJ1-1; TCRdb outputs TRBD1, but without DNA this stays unchecked. The length of the CDR3 is 14 residues. The germline gives CDR1 SGHRS, CDR2 YFSETQ. CDR3 loop: CASSIRTGNTEAFF. The variable domain in full, with the rest retrieved from reference TRBV5-1 and TRBJ1-1, is KAGVTQTPRYLIKTRGQQVTLSCSPISGHRSVSWYQQTPGQGLQFLFEYFSETQRNKGNFPGRFSGRQFSNSRSEMNVSTLELGDSALYLCASSIRTGNTEAFFGQGTRLTVV.

V and J are TRBV7-9 and TRBJ2-5. The CDR3 is made up of 12 amino acids. Germline V gene lookup returns CDR1 SEHNR and CDR2 FQNEAQ (reference sequence). CDR3 loop: CATRDLQETQYF.

The chain has TRBV7-8 and TRBJ2-1; TCRdb's D call, TRBD2, is unchecked because there is no DNA. Per germline, CDR1 SGHVS and CDR2 FQNEAQ. This CDR3 is 17 amino acids long. The CDR3 region is CASSFDGTSGAYNEQFF.

The chain couples TRBV28 to TRBJ2-2; TCRdb selects TRBD2, and the lack of DNA leaves this call unchecked. The CDR3 spans 13 residues. Germline V gene data show CDR1 as MDHEN and CDR2 as SYDVKM. This CDR3 is CASSVVEAGELFF. Complete variable domain (other parts from reference TRBV28 and TRBJ2-2): DVKVTQSSRYLVKRTGEKVFLECVQDMDHENMFWYRQDPGLGLRLIYFSYDVKMKEKGDIPEGYSVSREKKERFSLILESASTNQTSMYLCASSVVEAGELFFGEGSRLTVL.

CDR3 loop: CASSGRRGEAFF. This chain connects TRBV15 to TRBJ1-1. The CDR3 is 12 residues long. Looked up from germline, CDR1 is LNHNV and CDR2 is YYDKDF (reference sequence).

The chain uses TRBV25-1 and TRBJ2-7; without DNA, the TCRdb call of TRBD1 cannot be checked. The CDR3 is made up of 14 amino acids. Per the germline V gene, CDR1 is MGHDK and CDR2 is SYGVNS. CDR3 amino acids: CASSDGDRPYEQYF.

The chain is built from TRBV28 and TRBJ2-6; absent DNA, TCRdb's TRBD1 call cannot be checked. Germline CDR1 reads MDHEN; CDR2 reads SYDVKM. The CDR3 loop spans 19 amino acids. The CDR3 here is CASSLFPGGTLSGANVLTF.

The chain uses TRBV27 and TRBJ2-5; without DNA, the TCRdb call of TRBD1 cannot be checked. Germline values: CDR1 MNHEY, CDR2 SMNVEV (reference sequence). The CDR3 has 15 residues. The CDR3: CASSLSWTGGETQYF.

The chain carries TRBV27 and TRBJ2-3; without DNA, the TCRdb call of TRBD1 cannot be checked. CDR3 length: 16 amino acids. In germline, CDR1 is MNHEY, CDR2 SMNVEV (reference sequence). The CDR3 region is CASSLSSRAGTDTQYF.

The chain combines TRBV7-9 with TRBJ1-3; TCRdb designates TRBD1, a call that cannot be tested without DNA. Germline V gives CDR1 SEHNR, CDR2 FQNEAQ (reference sequence). The CDR3 runs to 16 residues. The CDR3 protein is CASSPTDRESGNTIYF.

This CDR3 is CASSQGVDTEAFF. The chain recombines TRBV4-3 with TRBJ1-1. This CDR3 spans 13 amino acids. Germline CDR1 and CDR2: LGHNA and YSLEER.

The chain combines TRBV10-3 with TRBJ2-5; TCRdb calls TRBD1, which cannot be checked without DNA. From germline, CDR1 is ENHRY and CDR2 SYGVKD. This CDR3 spans 17 amino acids. The CDR3 region is CAISEYRRTGGEETQYF.

This chain uses TRBV20-1 with TRBJ2-1. The length of the CDR3 is 13 residues. Looked up from germline, CDR1 is DFQATT and CDR2 is SNEGSKA (reference sequence). CDR3 residues: CSARLSSYNEQFF.

CDR3 in amino acids: CSVGGGWEQFF. The chain recombines TRBV29-1 with TRBJ2-1; absent DNA, TCRdb's TRBD2 call cannot be checked. Germline CDR1 SQVTM, CDR2 ANQGSEA. The CDR3 has 11 amino acids.

V and J are TRBV4-1 and TRBJ2-3; TCRdb's D call of TRBD1 is untestable without DNA. CDR3 length: 15 residues. Germline assignment: CDR1 MGHRA and CDR2 YSYEKL. This CDR3 reads CASSQVTRGGDTQYF.

The chain links TRBV29-1 to TRBJ2-7; TCRdb lists TRBD1, though no DNA is available to test this call. The CDR3 has 12 residues. Germline V lookup: CDR1 SQVTM, CDR2 ANQGSEA. The CDR3 spells CSVAGPGDEQYF.

The chain combines TRBV6-2 or TRBV6-3 with TRBJ1-1; without DNA, the TCRdb call of TRBD1 cannot be checked. The length of the CDR3 is 13 residues. Germline CDR1 and CDR2: MNHEY and SVGEGT. Here the CDR3 reads CASSQGGGAEAFF.

The chain combines TRBV28 with TRBJ2-1; TCRdb's assignment of TRBD2 cannot be checked, as there is no DNA. Germline CDR1 reads MDHEN; CDR2 reads SYDVKM. This CDR3 is built from 15 residues. The CDR3 reads CASSQLVSSYNEQFF.

The rearrangement joins TRBV9 to TRBJ2-1; the D call of TRBD1 rests on TCRdb alone, since no DNA is present to check it. The germline V gene encodes CDR1 SGDLS and CDR2 YYNGEE. This CDR3 contains 15 residues. The CDR3 here is CASSAGTGQGNEQFF.

The chain combines TRBV7-9 with TRBJ2-5; there is no DNA to check the TCRdb D call of TRBD2. The CDR3 runs 17 residues. The V gene's germline CDR1 is SEHNR and CDR2 FQNEAQ (reference sequence). CDR3: CASSFVEAGRPQETQYF.

CDR3 sequence: CASSLLGPDGYTF. The chain uses TRBV7-2 and TRBJ1-2. The CDR3 consists of 13 residues. Per the germline V gene, CDR1 is SGHTA and CDR2 is FQGNSA.

CDR3 amino acids: CASSTSSKNYEQYF. The V and J genes are TRBV7-6 and TRBJ2-7. CDR1 is SGHVS, CDR2 FNYEAQ, per germline. CDR3 size: 14 residues.

The chain combines TRBV5-1 with TRBJ2-1. This CDR3 region has 13 residues. CDR1 and CDR2 from the germline V gene are SGHRS and YFSETQ. CDR3: CASSIGQGSRSFF.